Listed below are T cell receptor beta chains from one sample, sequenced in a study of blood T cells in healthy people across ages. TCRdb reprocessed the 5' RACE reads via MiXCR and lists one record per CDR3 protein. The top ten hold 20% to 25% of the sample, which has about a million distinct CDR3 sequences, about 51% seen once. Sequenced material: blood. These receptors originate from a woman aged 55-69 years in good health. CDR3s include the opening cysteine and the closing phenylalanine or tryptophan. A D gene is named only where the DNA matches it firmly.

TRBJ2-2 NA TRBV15 CATSRDPTTTGELFF
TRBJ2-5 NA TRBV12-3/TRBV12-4 CASSLLGSAVGQETQYF
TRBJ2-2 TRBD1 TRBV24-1 CATRGQGATGELFF
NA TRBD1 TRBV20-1 CSAREGVGQGRKNIQYF
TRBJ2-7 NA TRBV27 CASSYRQNSYEQYF
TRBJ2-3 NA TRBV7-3 CASSLNPYPPDTQYF
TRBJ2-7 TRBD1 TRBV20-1 CSATTGTTYEQYF
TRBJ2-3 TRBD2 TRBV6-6 CASSYSRTRADTQYF
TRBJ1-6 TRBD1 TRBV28 CASRPTGVSPLHF
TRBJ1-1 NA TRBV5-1 CASRTRGGDTEAFF
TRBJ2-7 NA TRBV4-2 CASSQELQPPIYEQYF
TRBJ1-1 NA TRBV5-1 CASSLVGHRNTEAFF
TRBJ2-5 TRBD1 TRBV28 CATTGGWETQYF
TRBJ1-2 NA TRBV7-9 CASSLYDLNYGYTF
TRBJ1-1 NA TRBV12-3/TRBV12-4 CASSFRTEDTEAFF
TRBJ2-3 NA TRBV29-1 CSVSLAVGTQYF
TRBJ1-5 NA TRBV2 CASKRTLEPQHF
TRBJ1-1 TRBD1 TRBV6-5 CASTGGSRGEAFF
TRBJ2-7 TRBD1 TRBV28 CASSPGTGYSSYEQYF
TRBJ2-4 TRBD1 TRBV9 CASSVGGGSNIQYF
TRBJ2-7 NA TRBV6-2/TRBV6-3 CASSPHTSSYEQYF
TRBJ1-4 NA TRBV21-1 CASSKGDRANEKLFF
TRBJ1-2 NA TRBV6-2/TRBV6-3 CASRPRGGAAYGYTF